This entry concerns a single TCR beta chain. Its antigen is not identified. In germline, CDR1 is KGHSH, CDR2 LQKENI. The CDR3 extends over 16 amino acids. V was cut by 4 bases and J by 0 bases, with 15 bases left in between. The data belong to a study of OX40 agonist ivuxolimab in advanced cancers. The method was immunoSEQ multiplex PCR; TCRdb's version includes in-frame clones alone and lacks a portion of them. The table includes fewer than 40,000 clones, roughly nine tenths detected once. Whole-study results and caveats: Partial responders treated at 0.1-3.0 mg/kg exhibited clonal expansion among the lowest measured. CD4+ and CD8+ T cells in blood underwent clonal expansion by week 6 at 0.1 to 3.0 mg/kg.

The receptor comes from an adult with an advanced solid tumor such as melanoma, head and neck, liver or kidney cancer. The V and J genes are TRBV18 and TRBJ2-5, with D possibly called TRBD1 or TRBD2 (5 bases each). Material: CD4+ or CD8+ T cells sorted from blood, obtained in a trial of the OX40 agonist ivuxolimab. CDR3 in amino acids: CASSQGTPEYQETQYF. The CDR3 coding sequence is TGTGCCAGCTCACAAGGGACGCCCGAGTACCAAGAGACCCAGTACTTC.